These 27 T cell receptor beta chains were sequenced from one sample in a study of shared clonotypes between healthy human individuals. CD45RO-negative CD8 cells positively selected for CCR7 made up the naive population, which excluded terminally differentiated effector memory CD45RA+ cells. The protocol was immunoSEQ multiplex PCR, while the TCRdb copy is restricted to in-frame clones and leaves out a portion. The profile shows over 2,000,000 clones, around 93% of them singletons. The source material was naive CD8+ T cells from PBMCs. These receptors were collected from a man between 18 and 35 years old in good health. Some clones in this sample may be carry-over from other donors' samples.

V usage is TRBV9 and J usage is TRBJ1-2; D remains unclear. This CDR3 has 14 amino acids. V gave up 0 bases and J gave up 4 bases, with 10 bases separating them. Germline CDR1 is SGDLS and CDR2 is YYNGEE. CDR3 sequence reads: CASSVALEAYGYTF. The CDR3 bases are TGTGCCAGCAGCGTAGCTCTCGAGGCCTATGGCTACACCTTC.

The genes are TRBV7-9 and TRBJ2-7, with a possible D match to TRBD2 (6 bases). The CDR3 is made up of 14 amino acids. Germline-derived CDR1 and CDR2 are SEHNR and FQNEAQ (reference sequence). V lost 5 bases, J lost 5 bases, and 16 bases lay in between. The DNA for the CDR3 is TGTGCCAGCAGCCCATTGGGACTGATCCACGAGCAGTACTTC. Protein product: CASSPLGLIHEQYF.

The CDR3 DNA reads TGTGCCAGCTCGCCAAGGACAGGGCTTCCTGAAGCTTTCTTT. It encodes CASSPRTGLPEAFF. The chain employs TRBV18 and TRBJ1-1, with 8 positions matching TRBD1. CDR3 length equals 14 residues. The V gene's germline CDR1 is KGHSH and CDR2 LQKENI. V lost 6 bases and J lost 6; bases outside the gene matches: 9.

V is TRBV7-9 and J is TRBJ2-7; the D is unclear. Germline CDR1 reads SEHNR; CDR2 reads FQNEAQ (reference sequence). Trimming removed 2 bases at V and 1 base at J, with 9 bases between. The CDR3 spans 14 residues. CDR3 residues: CASSLSADSYEQYF. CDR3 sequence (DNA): TGTGCCAGCAGCTTAAGCGCGGATTCCTACGAGCAGTACTTC.

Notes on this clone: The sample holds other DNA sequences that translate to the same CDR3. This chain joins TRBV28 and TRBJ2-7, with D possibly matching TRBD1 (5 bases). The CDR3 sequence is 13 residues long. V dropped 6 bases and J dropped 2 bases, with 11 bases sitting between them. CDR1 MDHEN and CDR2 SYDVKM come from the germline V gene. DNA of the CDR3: TGTGCCAGCAGACCAACAGGTGCCTACGAGCAGTACTTC. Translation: CASRPTGAYEQYF.

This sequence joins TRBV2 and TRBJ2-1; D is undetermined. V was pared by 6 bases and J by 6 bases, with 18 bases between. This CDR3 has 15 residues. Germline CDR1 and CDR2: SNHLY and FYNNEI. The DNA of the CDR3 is TGTGCCAGCAGCCCGGCGGCGATTTCCAGCAATGAGCAGTTCTTC. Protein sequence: CASSPAAISSNEQFF.

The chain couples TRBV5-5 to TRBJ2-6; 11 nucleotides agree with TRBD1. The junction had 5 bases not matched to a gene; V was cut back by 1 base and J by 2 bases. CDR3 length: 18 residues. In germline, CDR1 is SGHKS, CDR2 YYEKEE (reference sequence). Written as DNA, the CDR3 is TGTGCCAGCAGCTTGATAGGACAGGGGGCCCCTGGGGCCAACGTCCTGACTTTC. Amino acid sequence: CASSLIGQGAPGANVLTF.

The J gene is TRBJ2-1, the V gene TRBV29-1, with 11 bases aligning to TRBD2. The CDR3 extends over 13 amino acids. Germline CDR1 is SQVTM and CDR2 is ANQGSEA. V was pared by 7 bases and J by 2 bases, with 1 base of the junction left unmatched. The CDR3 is CSAGLAAYNEQFF. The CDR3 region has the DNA TGCAGCGCGGGACTAGCGGCCTACAATGAGCAGTTCTTC.

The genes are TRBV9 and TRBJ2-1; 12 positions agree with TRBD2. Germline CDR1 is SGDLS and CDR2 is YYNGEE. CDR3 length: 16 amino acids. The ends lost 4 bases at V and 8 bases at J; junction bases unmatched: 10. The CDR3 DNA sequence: TGTGCCAGCAGCTCCTGGGCTAGCGGGAGGGCCGATGAGCAGTTCTTC. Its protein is CASSSWASGRADEQFF.

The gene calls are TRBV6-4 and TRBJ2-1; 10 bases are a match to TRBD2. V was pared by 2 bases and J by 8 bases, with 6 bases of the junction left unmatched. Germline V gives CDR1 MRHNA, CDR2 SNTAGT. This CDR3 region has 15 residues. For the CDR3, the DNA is TGTGCCAGCAGTGACGGAGCGGGAGGGGGGTATGAGCAGTTCTTC. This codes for CASSDGAGGGYEQFF.

The CDR3: CASSLSTGSYYEQYF. CDR3 DNA: TGTGCCAGCAGTTTATCAACGGGAAGTTACTACGAGCAGTACTTC. J is TRBJ2-7 and V is TRBV27; D possibly corresponds to TRBD2 (5 bases). The germline V gene encodes CDR1 MNHEY and CDR2 SMNVEV (reference sequence). Trimming stripped 0 bases from V and 3 bases from J, with 12 bases between. The CDR3 has 15 amino acids.

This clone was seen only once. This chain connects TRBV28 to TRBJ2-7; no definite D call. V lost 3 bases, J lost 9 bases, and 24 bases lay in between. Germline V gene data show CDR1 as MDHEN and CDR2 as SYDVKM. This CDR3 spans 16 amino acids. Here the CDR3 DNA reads TGTGCCAGCAGTTTGCCTAGGACCGAGACCCTACGAGGGCAGTACTTC. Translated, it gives CASSLPRTETLRGQYF.

The CDR3 sequence is CASSLLGASGTEAFF. The CDR3 DNA is TGTGCCAGCAGTCTTCTGGGGGCCTCGGGCACTGAAGCTTTCTTT. V is TRBV28 and J is TRBJ1-1; D may be TRBD1 (6 bases). This CDR3 contains 15 residues. Germline values: CDR1 MDHEN, CDR2 SYDVKM. The V gene lost 5 bases and the J gene lost 4 bases, with 17 bases spanning the gap.

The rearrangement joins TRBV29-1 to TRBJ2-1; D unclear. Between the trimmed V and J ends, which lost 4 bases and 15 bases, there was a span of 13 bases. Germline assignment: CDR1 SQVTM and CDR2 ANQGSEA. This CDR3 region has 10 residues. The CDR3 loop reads CSVGVLPSFF. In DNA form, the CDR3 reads TGCAGCGTTGGGGTCCTCCCTTCGTTCTTC.

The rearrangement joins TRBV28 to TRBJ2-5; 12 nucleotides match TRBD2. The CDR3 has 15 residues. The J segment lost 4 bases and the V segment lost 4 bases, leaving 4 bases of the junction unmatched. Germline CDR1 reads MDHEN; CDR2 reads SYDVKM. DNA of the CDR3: TGTGCCAGCAGTTCGACTAGCGGGAGAGCAGAGACCCAGTACTTC. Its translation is CASSSTSGRAETQYF.

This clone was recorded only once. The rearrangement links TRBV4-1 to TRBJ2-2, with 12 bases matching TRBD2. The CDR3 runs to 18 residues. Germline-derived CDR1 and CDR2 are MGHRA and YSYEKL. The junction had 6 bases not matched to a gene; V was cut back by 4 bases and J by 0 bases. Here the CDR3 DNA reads TGCGCCAGCAGCCCCTACGGGACTAGCGGGCCGAACACCGGGGAGCTGTTTTTT. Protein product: CASSPYGTSGPNTGELFF.

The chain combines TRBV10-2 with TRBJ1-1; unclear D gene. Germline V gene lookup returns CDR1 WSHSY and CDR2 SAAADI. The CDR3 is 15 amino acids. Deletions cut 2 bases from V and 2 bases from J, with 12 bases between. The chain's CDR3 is CASSEVEHGNTEAFF. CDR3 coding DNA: TGCGCCAGCAGTGAGGTCGAACACGGAAACACTGAAGCTTTCTTT.

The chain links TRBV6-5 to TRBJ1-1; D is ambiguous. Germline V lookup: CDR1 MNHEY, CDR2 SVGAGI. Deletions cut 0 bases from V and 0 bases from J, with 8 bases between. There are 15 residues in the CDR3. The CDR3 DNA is TGTGCCAGCAGTTACTCGGTGGAGGTGAACACTGAAGCTTTCTTT. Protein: CASSYSVEVNTEAFF.

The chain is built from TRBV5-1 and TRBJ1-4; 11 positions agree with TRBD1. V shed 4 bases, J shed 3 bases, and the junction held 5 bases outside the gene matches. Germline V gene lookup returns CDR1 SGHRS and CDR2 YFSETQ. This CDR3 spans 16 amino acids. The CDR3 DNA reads TGCGCCAGCAGCCAGGGGACAGGGGGACCTAATGAAAAACTGTTTTTT. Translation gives CASSQGTGGPNEKLFF. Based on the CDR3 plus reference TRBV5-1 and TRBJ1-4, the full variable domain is KAGVTQTPRYLIKTRGQQVTLSCSPISGHRSVSWYQQTPGQGLQFLFEYFSETQRNKGNFPGRFSGRQFSNSRSEMNVSTLELGDSALYLCASSQGTGGPNEKLFFGSGTQLSVL.

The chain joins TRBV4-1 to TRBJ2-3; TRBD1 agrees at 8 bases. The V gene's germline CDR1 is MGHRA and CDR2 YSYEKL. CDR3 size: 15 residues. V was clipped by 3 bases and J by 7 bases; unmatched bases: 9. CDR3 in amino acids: CASSQLQGGTYTQYF. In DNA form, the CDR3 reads TGCGCCAGCAGCCAGCTACAGGGGGGTACCTATACGCAGTATTTT.

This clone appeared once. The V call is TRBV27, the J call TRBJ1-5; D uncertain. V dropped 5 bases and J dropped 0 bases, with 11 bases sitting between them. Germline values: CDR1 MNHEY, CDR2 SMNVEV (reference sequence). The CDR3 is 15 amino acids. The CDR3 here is CASSPRRYSNQPQHF. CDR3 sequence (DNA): TGTGCCAGCAGTCCTAGAAGGTATAGCAATCAGCCCCAGCATTTT.

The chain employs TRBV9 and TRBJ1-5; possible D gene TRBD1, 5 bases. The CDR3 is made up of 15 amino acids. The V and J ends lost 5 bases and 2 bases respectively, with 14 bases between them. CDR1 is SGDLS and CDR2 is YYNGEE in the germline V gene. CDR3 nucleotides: TGTGCCAGCAGTTCCCGAGGGGAGCGCAATCAGCCCCAGCATTTT. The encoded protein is CASSSRGERNQPQHF.

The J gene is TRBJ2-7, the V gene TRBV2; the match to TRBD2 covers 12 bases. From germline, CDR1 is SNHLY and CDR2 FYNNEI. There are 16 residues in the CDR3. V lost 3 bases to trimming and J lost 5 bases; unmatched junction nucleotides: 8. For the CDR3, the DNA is TGTGCCAGCAGTGACCCGACTAGCGGGAGTCCCCACGAGCAGTACTTC. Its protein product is CASSDPTSGSPHEQYF.

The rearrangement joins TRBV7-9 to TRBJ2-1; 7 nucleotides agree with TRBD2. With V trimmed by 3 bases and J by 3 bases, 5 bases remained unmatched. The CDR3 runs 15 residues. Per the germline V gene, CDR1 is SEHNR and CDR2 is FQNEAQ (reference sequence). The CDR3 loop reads CASSLSGNYYNEQFF. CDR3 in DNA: TGTGCCAGCAGCTTGAGCGGGAACTACTACAATGAGCAGTTCTTC.

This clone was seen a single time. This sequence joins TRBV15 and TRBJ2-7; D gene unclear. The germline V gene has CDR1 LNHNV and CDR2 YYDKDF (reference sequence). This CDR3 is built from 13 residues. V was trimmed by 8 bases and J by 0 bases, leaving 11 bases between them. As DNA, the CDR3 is TGTGCCACCTCCCCCCTGGGCTCCTACGAGCAGTACTTC. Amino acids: CATSPLGSYEQYF.

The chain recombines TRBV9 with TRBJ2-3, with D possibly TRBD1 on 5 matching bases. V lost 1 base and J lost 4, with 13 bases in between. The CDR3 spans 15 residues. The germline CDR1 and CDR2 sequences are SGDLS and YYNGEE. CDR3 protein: CASSVIGARADTQYF. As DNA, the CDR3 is TGTGCCAGCAGCGTAATAGGGGCTCGAGCAGATACGCAGTATTTT.

The CDR3 loop is CASSLARTGGMEAFF. CDR3 DNA sequence: TGCGCCAGCAGCTTGGCCCGGACAGGGGGCATGGAAGCTTTCTTT. The chain employs TRBV5-1 and TRBJ1-1, with 11 positions matching TRBD1. The length of the CDR3 is 15 residues. V shed 0 bases and J 8 bases; nucleotides not matched to a gene: 6. CDR1 and CDR2 from the germline V gene are SGHRS and YFSETQ. The complete variable domain, with remaining parts taken from reference TRBV5-1 and TRBJ1-1, reads KAGVTQTPRYLIKTRGQQVTLSCSPISGHRSVSWYQQTPGQGLQFLFEYFSETQRNKGNFPGRFSGRQFSNSRSEMNVSTLELGDSALYLCASSLARTGGMEAFFGQGTRLTVV.